This is a list of T cell receptor beta chains from one sample in a study of cytomegalovirus exposure and HLA in healthy donors. Some clones are missing from TCRdb's copy, which holds only in-frame ones; the method was immunoSEQ multiplex PCR. The table lists about 140,000 clones, 86% of them singletons, with less than 3% in the top ten. Sequenced material: PBMCs. The receptors were sampled from a man aged 18 to 30 in good health and CMV-seronegative. Each CDR3 is given with its conserved first and last residue. A D gene is named only where the DNA matches it firmly. Only some rows state a clone size, as once, few, many or a class for expanded clones.

v_gene	d_gene	abundance	j_gene	len	CDR3nt	CDR3aa
TRBV5-1	TRBD1	.	TRBJ1-2	13	TGCGCCAGCAGCTTGGGACAGGGGGAAGGCTACACCTTC	CASSLGQGEGYTF
TRBV28	TRBD2	.	TRBJ2-1	17	TGTGCCAGCCCGCCCAGTCTTAGCGGACTAGTCTACAATGAGCAGTTCTTC	CASPPSLSGLVYNEQFF
TRBV7-8	.	.	TRBJ2-7	13	TGTGCCAGCAGCTTATTTTCGGGCTACGAGCAGTACTTC	CASSLFSGYEQYF
TRBV7-8	TRBD1	.	TRBJ2-7	14	TGTGCCAGCAGCTTCGAGACAGGGTTCCACGAGCAGTACTTC	CASSFETGFHEQYF
TRBV9	TRBD1	.	TRBJ2-2	15	TGTGCCAGCAGCGGAGGGGGCTTGGGGACCGGGGAGCTGTTTTTT	CASSGGGLGTGELFF
TRBV4-3	.	.	TRBJ1-2	16	TGCGCCAGCAGCCAAGACCTTGGGGGCGTGACTGATGGCTACACTTTC	CASSQDLGGVTDGYTF
TRBV18	.	.	TRBJ2-7	13	TGTGCCAGCTCAGGACAGTTCTCCTACGAGCAGTACTTC	CASSGQFSYEQYF
TRBV7-2	.	.	TRBJ2-1	17	TGTGCCAGCAGCTTGAGACGGGCCGGGAGTTACCACAATGAGCAGTTCTTC	CASSLRRAGSYHNEQFF
TRBV4-3	.	.	TRBJ1-3	17	TGCGCCAGCAGCCAAGATAGGCAGGACTTCTCTGGAAACACCATATATTTT	CASSQDRQDFSGNTIYF
TRBV27	.	.	TRBJ2-7	14	TGTGCCAGCAGTGTGGGGGGTGGCGGGGTCGAGCAGTACTTC	CASSVGGGGVEQYF
TRBV5-8	TRBD1	.	TRBJ1-5	18	TGTGCCAGCAGCTTTTGGACAGGGGGGGGCTATAGCAATCAGCCCCAGCATTTT	CASSFWTGGGYSNQPQHF
TRBV28	.	.	TRBJ2-1	14	TGTGCCAGCAGTTTACGGGGGTCTGTCAGGGAGCAGTTCTTC	CASSLRGSVREQFF
TRBV7-8	TRBD1	once	TRBJ2-7	16	TGTGCCAGCAGCTTAGCTCCCCGGGACAGATCCTACGAGCAGTACTTC	CASSLAPRDRSYEQYF